A selection of T cell receptor beta chains follows, all from one sample in a study of T cell responses to AZD1222 COVID-19 vaccine. TCRdb's table, derived via immunoSEQ multiplex PCR, lists solely in-frame clones and lacks some. The sample yields 150,000 or so clones, roughly 92% seen once. The source was peripheral blood, collected on day 0 of AZD1222 vaccination. The origin of the receptors is an adult in good health. Both conserved end residues are part of each CDR3. A D gene is named only where the DNA matches it firmly. Rows may omit the clone size; those that give it use once, few, many or a size class.

j_call v_call d_call clone_size cdr3_length cdr3_aa cdr3_nt
TRBJ1-1 TRBV3-1/TRBV3-2 NA once 16 CASSQEGERTNTEAFF TGTGCCAGCAGCCAAGAAGGCGAACGGACGAACACTGAAGCTTTCTTT
TRBJ1-3 TRBV6-5 TRBD1 NA 14 CASRATGVGNTIYF TGTGCCAGCAGGGCAACAGGGGTTGGAAACACCATATATTTT
TRBJ2-1 TRBV6-6 TRBD2 NA 15 CASSSGTSGTNEQFF TGTGCCAGCAGCTCCGGGACTAGCGGGACGAATGAGCAGTTCTTC
TRBJ1-1 TRBV11-2 TRBD1 NA 14 CASSWGTVNTEAFF TGTGCCAGCAGCTGGGGGACAGTGAACACTGAAGCTTTCTTT
TRBJ1-2 TRBV25-1 NA NA 12 CASSELTQGYTF TGTGCCAGCAGTGAATTGACCCAGGGCTACACCTTC
TRBJ2-7 TRBV5-6 NA NA 14 CASSDSLESYEQYF TGTGCCAGCTCGGACAGCCTTGAGTCCTACGAGCAGTACTTC
TRBJ2-4 TRBV5-6 NA NA 16 CASSFRDTGAKNIQYF TGTGCCAGCAGCTTCCGGGACACCGGAGCCAAAAACATTCAGTACTTC
TRBJ2-7 TRBV11-2 TRBD1 NA 15 CASSLRGQGASEQYF TGTGCCAGCAGCCTCAGGGGACAGGGGGCTTCAGAGCAGTACTTC
TRBJ2-3 TRBV24-1 TRBD1 NA 14 CATNPGQGGDTQYF TGTGCCACCAACCCGGGACAGGGAGGAGATACGCAGTATTTT
TRBJ2-5 TRBV19 NA once 15 CASSIGAPMQETQYF TGTGCCAGTAGTATCGGCGCTCCGATGCAAGAGACCCAGTACTTC
TRBJ2-2 TRBV6-5 TRBD2 NA 15 CASRLRTSGTGELFF TGTGCCAGCAGATTACGGACTAGCGGCACCGGGGAGCTGTTTTTT
TRBJ1-5 TRBV11-2 NA NA 13 CASSFGSNQPQHF TGTGCCAGCAGCTTTGGTAGCAATCAGCCCCAGCATTTT